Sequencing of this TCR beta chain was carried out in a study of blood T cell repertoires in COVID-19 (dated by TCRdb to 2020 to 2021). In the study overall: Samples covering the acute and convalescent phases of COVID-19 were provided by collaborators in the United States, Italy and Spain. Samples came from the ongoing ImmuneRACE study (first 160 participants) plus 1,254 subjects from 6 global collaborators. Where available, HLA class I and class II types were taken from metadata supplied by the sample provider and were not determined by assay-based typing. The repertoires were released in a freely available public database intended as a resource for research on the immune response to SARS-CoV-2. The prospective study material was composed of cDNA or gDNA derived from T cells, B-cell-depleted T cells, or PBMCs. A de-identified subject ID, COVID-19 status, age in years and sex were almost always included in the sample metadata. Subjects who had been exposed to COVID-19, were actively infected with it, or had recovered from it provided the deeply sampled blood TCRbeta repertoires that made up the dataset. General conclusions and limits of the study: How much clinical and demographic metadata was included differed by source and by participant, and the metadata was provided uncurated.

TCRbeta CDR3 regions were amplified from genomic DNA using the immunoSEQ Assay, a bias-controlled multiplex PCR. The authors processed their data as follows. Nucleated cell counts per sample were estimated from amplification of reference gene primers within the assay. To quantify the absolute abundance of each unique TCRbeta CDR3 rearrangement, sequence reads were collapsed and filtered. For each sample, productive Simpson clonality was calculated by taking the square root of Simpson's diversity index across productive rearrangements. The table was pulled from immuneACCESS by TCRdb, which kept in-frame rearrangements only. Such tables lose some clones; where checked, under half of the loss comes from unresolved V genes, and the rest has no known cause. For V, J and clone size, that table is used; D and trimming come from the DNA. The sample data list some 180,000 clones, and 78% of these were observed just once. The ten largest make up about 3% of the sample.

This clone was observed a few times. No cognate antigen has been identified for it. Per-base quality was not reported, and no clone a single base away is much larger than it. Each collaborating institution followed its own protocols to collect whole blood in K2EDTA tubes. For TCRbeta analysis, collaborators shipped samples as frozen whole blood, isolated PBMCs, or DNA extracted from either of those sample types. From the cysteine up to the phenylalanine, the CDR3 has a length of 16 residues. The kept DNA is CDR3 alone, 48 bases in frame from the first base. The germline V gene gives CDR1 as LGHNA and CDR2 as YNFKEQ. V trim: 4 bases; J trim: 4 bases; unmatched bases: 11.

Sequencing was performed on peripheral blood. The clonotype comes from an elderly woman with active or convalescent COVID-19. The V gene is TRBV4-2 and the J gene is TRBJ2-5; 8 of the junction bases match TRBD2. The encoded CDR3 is CASSPGYAGGGETQYF. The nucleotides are TGTGCCAGCAGCCCTGGTTATGCGGGGGGCGGAGAGACCCAGTACTTC.